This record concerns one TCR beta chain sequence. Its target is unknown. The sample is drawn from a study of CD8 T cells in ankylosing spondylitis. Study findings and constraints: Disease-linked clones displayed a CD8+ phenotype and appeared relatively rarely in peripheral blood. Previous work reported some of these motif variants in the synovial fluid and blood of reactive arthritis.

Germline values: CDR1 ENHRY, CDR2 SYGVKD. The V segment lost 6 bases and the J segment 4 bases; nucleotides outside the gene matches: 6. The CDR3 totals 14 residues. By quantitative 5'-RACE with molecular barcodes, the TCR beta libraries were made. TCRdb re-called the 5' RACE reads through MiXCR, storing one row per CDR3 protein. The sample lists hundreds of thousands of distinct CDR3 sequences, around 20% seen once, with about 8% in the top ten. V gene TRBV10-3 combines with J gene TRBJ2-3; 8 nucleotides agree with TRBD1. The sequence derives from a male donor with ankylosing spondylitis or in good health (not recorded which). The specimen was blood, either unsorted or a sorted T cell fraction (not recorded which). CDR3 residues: CAISGQGRADTQYF. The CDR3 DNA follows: TGTGCCATCAGCGGACAGGGTAGGGCAGATACGCAGTATTTT.